These 14 T cell receptor beta chains originate from one sample sequenced in a study of T cell repertoires in cytomegalovirus infection. No cognate antigen is known for these TCRs. TCRdb reprocessed the reads via MiXCR and lists one record per CDR3 protein. The repertoire has 310,000 or so distinct CDR3 sequences, approximately 25% of them found once; the top ten carry 10% to 15%. This sample comprised cultured PBMCs, obtained from culture after CMV antigen stimulation. These receptors all come from a human donor in good health (CMV status not recorded). Some clones in this sample may be carry-over from other donors' samples.

This clonotype showed up just a few times. The V call is TRBV23-1, the J call TRBJ1-2; no reliable D call. TRBV23-1 is treated as an ORF (open reading frame) with a function not yet certain. V lost 4 bases to trimming and J lost 2 bases, with 20 bases between them. CDR3 length: 17 amino acids. Here the CDR3 reads CASSRLALAVKNYGYTF. Written as DNA, the CDR3 is TGCGCCAGCAGTCGGTTGGCATTGGCAGTTAAGAACTATGGCTACACCTTC.

This clonotype showed up just a few times. J is TRBJ2-5 and V is TRBV7-6; the match to TRBD1 covers 7 bases. The V and J ends lost 4 bases and 4 bases, in that order; junction bases with no gene match: 9. CDR3 length: 15 residues. Germline CDR1 reads SGHVS; CDR2 reads FNYEAQ. The CDR3 reads CASSSRDSRRETQYF. CDR3 bases: TGTGCCAGCAGCTCACGGGACAGCCGGCGAGAGACCCAGTACTTC.

The sample holds a few counts of this clonotype. V gene TRBV2 combines with J gene TRBJ2-7; 16 bases align to TRBD2. Germline V gives CDR1 SNHLY, CDR2 FYNNEI. V lost 3 bases, J lost 2 bases, and 7 bases stayed unmatched. This CDR3 is built from 18 residues. In nucleotides, the CDR3 is TGTGCCAGCAGTGACCCCTTGGGACTAGCGGGAGGGCCCTACGAGCAGTACTTC. Translation gives CASSDPLGLAGGPYEQYF.

This sequence joins TRBV20-1 and TRBJ2-1; D possibly corresponds to TRBD1 (6 bases). Trimming took 5 bases from V and 8 from J, leaving 19 bases between them. Germline-derived CDR1 and CDR2 are DFQATT and SNEGSKA (reference sequence). The CDR3 totals 14 residues. The CDR3 reads CSASGTPRSDEQFF. The CDR3 bases are TGCAGTGCTTCCGGGACACCGCGTTCCGATGAGCAGTTCTTC.

This chain links TRBV6-2 or TRBV6-3 with TRBJ2-3, with D maybe TRBD1 (5 bases). Trimming removed 6 bases from V and 2 bases from J, with 30 bases in between. CDR1 and CDR2 from the germline V gene are MNHEY and SVGEGT. The CDR3 has 20 residues. Here the CDR3 reads CASSGDRAFRLTEFTDTQYF. The CDR3 nucleotides read TGTGCCAGCAGCGGAGACCGAGCATTTCGTTTGACAGAATTCACAGATACGCAGTATTTT.

This rearrangement joins TRBV12-3 or TRBV12-4 to TRBJ2-3; 9 nucleotides align to TRBD2. The CDR3 consists of 14 residues. With V trimmed by 4 bases and J by 6 bases, 5 bases remained unmatched. DNA for the CDR3: TGTGCCAGCAGTTCATGGGCGGGGGGGGATACGCAGTATTTT. This codes for CASSSWAGGDTQYF.

This chain links TRBV10-3 with TRBJ1-4, with 8 nucleotides matching TRBD1. J was trimmed by 1 base and V by 6 bases; bases with no gene match: 1. The CDR3 is 14 amino acids. Germline CDR1 ENHRY, CDR2 SYGVKD. The CDR3 sequence is CAIRDRETNEKLFF. As DNA, the CDR3 is TGTGCCATCAGGGACAGGGAAACTAATGAAAAACTGTTTTTT.

At least ten counts were recorded for this clonotype. The rearrangement links TRBV7-3 to TRBJ2-7; 8 bases match TRBD2. Losses at the gene ends were 3 bases for V and 4 bases for J; bases not matched to a gene: 8. This CDR3 spans 15 amino acids. CDR1 is SGHTA, CDR2 FQGTGA, per germline. The CDR3 reads CASSFQTGGPYEQYF. The CDR3 nucleotides are TGTGCCAGCAGCTTTCAGACGGGAGGGCCTTACGAGCAGTACTTC. Full variable domain (outside the CDR3, taken from reference TRBV7-3 and TRBJ2-7): GAGVSQTPSNKVTEKGKYVELRCDPISGHTALYWYRQSLGQGPEFLIYFQGTGAADDSGLPNDRFFAVRPEGSVSTLKIQRTERGDSAVYLCASSFQTGGPYEQYFGPGTRLTVT.

The chain combines TRBV27 with TRBJ1-2, with 8 nucleotides matching TRBD1. CDR1 is MNHEY, CDR2 SMNVEV, per germline (reference sequence). There are 15 residues in the CDR3. With V trimmed by 4 bases and J by 4 bases, 8 bases remained unmatched. The CDR3 reads CASSSTGDDTYGYTF. The CDR3 DNA follows: TGTGCCAGCAGTTCGACAGGGGACGACACCTATGGCTACACCTTC.

This clonotype was detected only a few times. The genes are TRBV28 and TRBJ1-3, with D possibly matching TRBD1 (5 bases). Germline CDR1 MDHEN, CDR2 SYDVKM. The CDR3 is 14 residues long. With 3 bases removed from V and 4 bases from J, the gap between germline ends came to 10 bases. The DNA for the CDR3 is TGTGCCAGCAGTTTTGGGACCGCCGGAAACACCATATATTTT. Translating it yields CASSFGTAGNTIYF.

This clonotype was seen at least ten times. The CDR3 sequence: CASSQDGVAGVTQYF. The CDR3 nucleotides are TGCGCCAGCAGCCAAGATGGAGTCGCTGGTGTGACCCAGTACTTC. J is TRBJ2-5 and V is TRBV4-3; D is ambiguous. The CDR3 totals 15 residues. The V end lost 0 bases, the J end lost 7 bases, and 15 bases lay between the germline ends. Germline loops: CDR1 LGHNA, CDR2 YSLEER.

This clonotype was counted between two and nine times. The V and J genes are TRBV11-2 and TRBJ2-3; tentative D call: TRBD2 (5 bases). CDR1 SGHAT and CDR2 FQNNGV come from the germline V gene. The CDR3 is 13 amino acids. V lost 0 bases and J lost 12, with 13 bases in between. As DNA, the CDR3 is TGTGCCAGCAGCTTAGAGCTAGCTTTTAATCAGTATTTT. Translation: CASSLELAFNQYF.

The rearrangement uses TRBV12-5 and TRBJ2-1; D might be TRBD2 (5 bases). The CDR3 contains 15 residues. Germline V gene data show CDR1 as LGHNT and CDR2 as FRNRAP. V shed 1 base and J shed 8 bases, with 15 bases lying between them. CDR3 DNA sequence: TGTGCTAGTGGTTTGGACAAGACGCCCGGGGATGAGCAGTTCTTC. Protein product: CASGLDKTPGDEQFF.

This clonotype was counted between two and nine times. This CDR3 is CASRTHRVSNQPQHF. The CDR3 DNA reads as TGTGCCAGCAGAACCCACAGGGTCAGCAATCAGCCCCAGCATTTT. The V and J genes are TRBV6-2 or TRBV6-3 and TRBJ1-5; maybe TRBD1 (6 bases). V lost 6 bases to trimming and J lost 1 base, with 13 bases between them. This CDR3 comprises 15 residues. From germline, CDR1 is MNHEY and CDR2 SVGEGT.